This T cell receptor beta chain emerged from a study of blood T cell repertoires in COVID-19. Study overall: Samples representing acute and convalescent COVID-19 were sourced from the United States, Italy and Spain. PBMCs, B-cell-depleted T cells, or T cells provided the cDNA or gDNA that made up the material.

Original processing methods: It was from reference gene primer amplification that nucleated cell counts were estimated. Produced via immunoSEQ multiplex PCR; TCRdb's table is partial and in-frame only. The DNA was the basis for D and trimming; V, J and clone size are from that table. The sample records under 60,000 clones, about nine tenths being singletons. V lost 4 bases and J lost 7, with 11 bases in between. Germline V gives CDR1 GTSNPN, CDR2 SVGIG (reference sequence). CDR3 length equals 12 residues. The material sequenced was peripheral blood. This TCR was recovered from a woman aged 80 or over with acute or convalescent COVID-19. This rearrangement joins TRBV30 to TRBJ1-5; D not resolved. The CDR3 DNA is TGTGCCTGGAAAACCGGAGGGCAGCCCCAGCATTTT. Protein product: CAWKTGGQPQHF.